This TCR beta chain was profiled in a study of CD8+ T cells in alopecia areata. Study as a whole: It was oral tofacitinib, at 5 to 10 mg twice daily, that treated patients received. Affected scalp percentage determined the severity score of treated patients.

As the sequencing template, cDNA was produced by extracting RNA and reverse transcribing it. Measured with immunoSEQ multiplex PCR; TCRdb has only the in-frame clones, and not every one. The sample shows about 210,000 clones, around two fifths of them seen only once. CDR1 and CDR2 (germline): SGHAT, FQNNGV. This CDR3 is built from 15 residues. Losses at the gene ends were 2 bases for V and 7 bases for J; bases not matched to a gene: 2. As for treatment: oral pan-JAK inhibitor, 5-10 mg twice daily. Specimens obtained from alopecia areata patients comprised lesional scalp punch biopsies and peripheral blood.

The receptor comes from a human donor with alopecia areata. The J gene is TRBJ2-1, the V gene TRBV11-2, with 13 bases identical to TRBD2. Here the sequenced sample was CD4+ T cells sorted from blood, taken at approximately week 39, from a patient treated with tofacitinib. The CDR3 DNA reads as TGTGCCAGCAGCTTAACGACTAGCGGGGGGAATGAGCAGTTCTTC. It specifies CASSLTTSGGNEQFF.